This T cell receptor (beta chain) was recorded in a study of control samples from healthy donors and cancer patients. Sequencing used immunoSEQ multiplex PCR; TCRdb keeps in-frame clones, though not all of them. The sample yields around 82,000 clones, 70% to 90% seen once. The ends were cut back, 3 bases at V and 7 bases at J, with 15 bases in the middle. Germline V gene sequence: CDR1 DFQATT, CDR2 SNEGSKA (reference sequence). The CDR3 covers 13 residues. The rearrangement uses TRBV20-1 and TRBJ2-5; D is possibly TRBD2 (6 bases). Sequenced sample: blood. This TCR came from a middle-aged man in good health. The CDR3: CSASGGNRGTQYF. CDR3 DNA sequence: TGCAGTGCTAGTGGGGGGAACCGGGGGACCCAGTACTTC.